This TCR beta chain is drawn from a study of cytomegalovirus exposure and HLA in healthy donors. Across the whole study: The same platform was used for the 100 to 150 validation repertoires as for the roughly 670 first-cohort repertoires, as reported in a later analysis.

As to this clone: Its antigen is currently unknown.

With V trimmed by 3 bases and J by 5 bases, 14 bases remained unmatched. This CDR3 spans 16 amino acids. The germline V gene encodes CDR1 SGHRS and CDR2 YFSETQ. Study results and limitations: A list of roughly 180 TCR beta chains associated with cytomegalovirus was given.

TCRdb's table, derived via immunoSEQ multiplex PCR, lists solely in-frame clones and lacks some. The sample has around 300,000 clones, 87% seen once. This chain connects TRBV5-1 to TRBJ2-7; 7 bases agree with TRBD1. The source of this sequence is a woman younger than 45 in good health and CMV-seropositive. Material: PBMCs. CDR3: CASSSGIRQGDDEQYF. Here the CDR3 DNA reads TGCGCCAGCAGCTCGGGAATAAGACAGGGCGACGACGAGCAGTACTTC.